This T cell receptor (beta chain) comes out of a study of glioma-infiltrating T cells after dendritic cell vaccination. Study as a whole: Dendritic cell vaccination trial patients had either newly diagnosed or recurrent glioblastoma. Study-wide findings and caveats: Longer survival after dendritic cell vaccination followed higher pretreatment TIL content.

Profiling relied on immunoSEQ multiplex PCR, and the TCRdb table lists in-frame clones only, not all of them. The sample has tens of thousands of clones; 85% are singletons. Time point denoted: after dendritic cell vaccination, including at tumor progression/relapse. Of note for this clone: Its specificity is not known.

CDR3 size: 13 residues. Deletions cut 4 bases from V and 4 bases from J, with 11 bases between. Germline loops: CDR1 GTSNPN, CDR2 SVGIG (reference sequence). This clonotype was sampled from a human donor with glioblastoma. The chain combines TRBV30 with TRBJ1-5, with a weak D call TRBD1 (5 bases). The sequencing used blood, collected after dendritic cell vaccination. CDR3 in amino acids: CAWTGGFNQPQHF. In DNA, the CDR3 is TGTGCCTGGACGGGGGGGTTTAATCAGCCCCAGCATTTT.